The 26 T cell receptor beta chains below were found in one sample sequenced in a study of blood T cells in healthy people across ages. The authors ran a second PCR of 7 to 11 cycles using a sample-barcoded 5' primer and a J-beta primer mix. TCRdb ran MiXCR on the 5' RACE reads and lists one entry per CDR3 protein. The profile shows roughly 1,700,000 distinct CDR3 sequences, approximately 28% of them singletons. Sequencing input: blood. The receptors here all came from a woman under 40 in good health.

V usage is TRBV27 and J usage is TRBJ1-1, with a tentative D call TRBD1 (5 bases). Germline V lookup: CDR1 MNHEY, CDR2 SMNVEV (reference sequence). With 6 bases removed from V and 11 bases from J, the gap between germline ends came to 22 bases. This CDR3 has 14 amino acids. In DNA, the CDR3 is TGTGCCAGCAGCCCTACCAGTGGAGGGGTGGGGGCTTTCTTT. Its protein is CASSPTSGGVGAFF.

This clonotype was seen more than once but under ten times. The CDR3 coding sequence is TGTTGCAGCAGCTTAGTGCTAGCTAGGGAGCAGTACTTC. Translation: CCSSLVLAREQYF. The chain carries TRBV7-2 and TRBJ2-7; D is perhaps TRBD2 (5 bases). This CDR3 spans 13 amino acids. The V gene's germline CDR1 is SGHTA and CDR2 FQGNSA.

This clonotype has just a few counts. A much larger clone is a single base away; this may be a read error. The CDR3, as DNA: TGTGCCATCGGTGAGTCGACTAGCACAGAGACCCAGTACTTC. It encodes CAIGESTSTETQYF. The chain employs TRBV10-3 and TRBJ2-5; 7 bases agree with TRBD2. Per the germline V gene, CDR1 is ENHRY and CDR2 is SYGVKD. This CDR3 comprises 14 residues.

A single count supports this clonotype. Sequence at one end of the junction differs from germline and may be a read error. The chain is built from TRBV7-9 and TRBJ2-3; TRBD1 might be the D (6 bases). CDR1 and CDR2 from the germline V gene are SEHNR and FQNEAQ (reference sequence). There are 17 residues in the CDR3. This chain's CDR3 is CASSDLRQVLNADTHYF. The CDR3 nucleotides are TGTGCCAGCAGCGACCTAAGACAGGTTCTAAACGCAGATACGCACTATTTT. The entire variable domain, with the rest obtained from reference TRBV7-9 and TRBJ2-3, is as follows: DTGVSQNPRHKITKRGQNVTFRCDPISEHNRLYWYRQTLGQGPEFLTYFQNEAQLEKSRLLSDRFSAERPKGSFSTLEIQRTEQGDSAMYLCASSDLRQVLNADTHYFGPGTRLTVL.

The table lists this clonotype with a few counts. The chain recombines TRBV7-8 with TRBJ2-7, with a possible D match to TRBD2 (6 bases). The CDR3 runs 15 residues. Germline V gene lookup returns CDR1 SGHVS and CDR2 FQNEAQ. Deletions cut 5 bases from V and 3 bases from J, with 17 bases between. The CDR3, as DNA: TGTGCCAGCAGCCAGCCAGATGGGGGGAACTACGAGCAGTACTTC. Translation: CASSQPDGGNYEQYF.

In this sample, this clonotype turned up a few times. The gene calls are TRBV7-3 and TRBJ2-5; no clear D. V lost 2 bases and J 4 bases, leaving 11 bases between the germline ends. Germline V CDR1 and CDR2: SGHTA, FQGTGA. The CDR3 totals 14 residues. DNA of the CDR3: TGTGCCAGCAGCTTATCTGGGCAGCCAGAGACCCAGTACTTC. This translates into CASSLSGQPETQYF.

The rearrangement uses TRBV5-1 and TRBJ2-7; 9 nucleotides agree with TRBD2. Germline trimming cut 0 bases from V and 2 bases from J; bases unmatched to any gene: 6. This CDR3 region has 16 residues. From germline, CDR1 is SGHRS and CDR2 YFSETQ. In nucleotides, the CDR3 is TGCGCCAGCAGCTTGGCACAGCGGGGGGCCCCCTACGAGCAGTACTTC. This sequence encodes CASSLAQRGAPYEQYF.

This clonotype appeared a few times. The chain uses TRBV7-2 and TRBJ2-5, with D possibly being TRBD2 (6 bases). The germline V gene encodes CDR1 SGHTA and CDR2 FQGNSA. The V end lost 7 bases, the J end lost 5 bases, and 17 bases lay between the germline ends. CDR3 length: 14 amino acids. This CDR3 is CASTPTLAGETQYF. CDR3 sequence (DNA): TGTGCCAGCACCCCAACCCTGGCGGGGGAGACCCAGTACTTC.

V and J are TRBV14 and TRBJ2-1; the D is unclear. The CDR3 length is 13 residues. Germline CDR1 reads SGHDN; CDR2 reads FVKESK. V was pared by 0 bases and J by 9 bases, with 9 bases between. The CDR3 sequence: CASSQDPGGEQFF. CDR3 DNA sequence: TGTGCCAGCAGCCAAGATCCGGGCGGTGAGCAGTTCTTC.

This clonotype showed up many times. This sequence joins TRBV6-2 or TRBV6-3 and TRBJ2-5, with 12 positions matching TRBD2. The CDR3 has 15 residues. Trimming cost V 6 bases and J 5 bases; bases outside gene matches: 7. The germline CDR1 and CDR2 sequences are MNHEY and SVGEGT. DNA of the CDR3: TGTGCCAGCAGCTACCGACTAGCGGGAGTGGAGACCCAGTACTTC. It is translated as CASSYRLAGVETQYF.

This clonotype was recorded many times. The DNA for the CDR3 is TGTGCCAGCAGTCCTTTGAACACTGAAGCTTTCTTT. This encodes CASSPLNTEAFF. The chain has TRBV12-3 or TRBV12-4 and TRBJ1-1; D gene uncertain. Deletions cut 5 bases from V and 0 bases from J, with 4 bases between. The CDR3 is 12 amino acids.

This clonotype was detected a few times. The gene calls are TRBV4-3 and TRBJ2-7, with D tentatively TRBD1 (5 bases). Germline V CDR1 and CDR2: LGHNA, YSLEER. V lost 0 bases, J lost 0 bases, and 6 bases lay in between. CDR3 size: 14 residues. The CDR3 coding sequence is TGCGCCAGCAGCCAAGAAGACAGCTCCTACGAGCAGTACTTC. Amino acids: CASSQEDSSYEQYF.

The chain is built from TRBV7-9 and TRBJ1-5; TRBD1 matches at 7 bases. CDR1 is SEHNR and CDR2 is FQNEAQ in the germline V gene (reference sequence). This CDR3 comprises 13 residues. J was trimmed by 7 bases and V by 9 bases; bases with no gene match: 9. CDR3 loop: CASQQGSRQPQHF. DNA of the CDR3: TGTGCCAGTCAACAGGGGTCCCGGCAGCCCCAGCATTTT.

The chain joins TRBV19 to TRBJ2-5, with D perhaps matching TRBD1 (6 bases). This CDR3 has 14 residues. Germline V lookup: CDR1 LNHDA, CDR2 SQIVND (reference sequence). Trimming took off 6 bases at V and 2 bases at J, with 13 bases between the two ends. Written as DNA, the CDR3 is TGTGCCAGTAGGACAACAGGGTTTCAAGAGACCCAGTACTTC. Its translation: CASRTTGFQETQYF.

This clonotype has only a few counts. The V gene is TRBV29-1, the J gene TRBJ1-2; TRBD1 might be the D (5 bases). This CDR3 comprises 15 residues. Trimming removed 7 bases at V and 6 bases at J, with 24 bases between. Germline values: CDR1 SQVTM, CDR2 ANQGSEA. CDR3 region: CSAFTSDSSRDGYTF. The CDR3 bases are TGCAGCGCATTTACCTCTGACAGTAGCAGGGATGGCTACACCTTC.

This clonotype was seen ten or more times. The chain is built from TRBV2 and TRBJ2-5, with D possibly being TRBD1 (6 bases). The germline gives CDR1 SNHLY, CDR2 FYNNEI. V gave up 3 bases and J gave up 4 bases, with 15 bases separating them. The CDR3 totals 15 residues. The CDR3 DNA reads as TGTGCCAGCAGTGAGGTCAGGGGACGGGGAGAGACCCAGTACTTC. This translates into CASSEVRGRGETQYF.

Regarding this clonotype: One end of the junction fails to match germline, which may point to a read error. The chain combines TRBV9 with TRBJ2-5; D tentatively reads TRBD1 or TRBD2 (5 bases each). The CDR3 is 15 amino acids. CDR1 is SGDLS, CDR2 YYNGEE, per germline. Written as DNA, the CDR3 is TGTGTCAGCAGCGCCATAATGGGGGACCAAGAGACCCAGTACTTC. Translation gives CVSSAIMGDQETQYF. The full variable domain, in which reference TRBV9 and TRBJ2-5 provide the parts outside the CDR3, is DSGVTQTPKHLITATGQRVTLRCSPRSGDLSVYWYQQSLDQGLQFLIQYYNGEERAKGNILERFSAQQFPDLHSELNLSSLELGDSALYFCVSSAIMGDQETQYFGPGTRLLVL.

The chain is built from TRBV29-1 and TRBJ2-1; 10 bases are a match to TRBD2. V gave up 6 bases and J gave up 5 bases; unmatched junction bases: 13. Germline V gene lookup returns CDR1 SQVTM and CDR2 ANQGSEA. This CDR3 has 16 residues. CDR3 sequence (DNA): TGCAGCGTCCCCATCTCAGGGACTAGCGTAGACAATGAGCAGTTCTTC. It encodes CSVPISGTSVDNEQFF.

There are many counts of this clonotype. The chain links TRBV5-1 to TRBJ2-3; D uncertain. The CDR3 extends over 14 amino acids. CDR1 is SGHRS, CDR2 YFSETQ, per germline. V was clipped by 1 base and J by 0 bases, with 6 bases between them. The CDR3 nucleotides read TGCGCCAGCAGCTTGATGGGGAGCACAGATACGCAGTATTTT. Protein: CASSLMGSTDTQYF.

This clonotype was counted at least ten times. The V and J genes are TRBV9 and TRBJ1-2; 7 bases map to TRBD1. The CDR3 loop spans 15 amino acids. V trimming: 4 bases; J trimming: 3 bases; junction bases outside the gene matches: 9. The germline V gene has CDR1 SGDLS and CDR2 YYNGEE. The CDR3: CASSLRTGGDYGYTF. CDR3 DNA sequence: TGTGCCAGCAGCTTGAGGACAGGCGGGGACTATGGCTACACCTTC.

This clonotype came up many times. The chain recombines TRBV5-1 with TRBJ1-4, with 9 bases identical to TRBD1. Per the germline V gene, CDR1 is SGHRS and CDR2 is YFSETQ. The CDR3 covers 14 residues. The junction had 3 bases not matched to a gene; V was cut back by 2 bases and J by 7 bases. For the CDR3, the DNA is TGCGCCAGCAGCTTACAGGGGGCAGGTGAAAAACTGTTTTTT. Residues: CASSLQGAGEKLFF.

The V gene is TRBV6-5, the J gene TRBJ2-2; D is uncertain. CDR3 length equals 14 residues. The germline gives CDR1 MNHEY, CDR2 SVGAGI. With 3 bases removed from V and 1 base from J, the gap between germline ends came to 6 bases. CDR3 bases: TGTGCCAGCAGTTATTTTCGGAACACCGGGGAGCTGTTTTTT. Translating gives CASSYFRNTGELFF.

V usage is TRBV5-1 and J usage is TRBJ2-1; weak D call: TRBD2 (6 bases). CDR1 SGHRS and CDR2 YFSETQ come from the germline V gene. This CDR3 has 14 amino acids. V lost 3 bases, J lost 9 bases, and 16 bases lay in between. CDR3 DNA sequence: TGCGCCAGCAGCTCCGGACTACAAGCGGTTGAGCAGTTCTTC. Its translation: CASSSGLQAVEQFF.

There are a few counts of this clonotype. V and J are TRBV18 and TRBJ2-5, with D hard to call. Trimming left V 6 bases short and J 5 bases short, with 16 bases between. The CDR3 covers 14 residues. In germline, CDR1 is KGHSH, CDR2 LQKENI. The CDR3 sequence is CASSPRRTGETQYF. The DNA for the CDR3 is TGTGCCAGCTCGCCGAGACGGACCGGGGAGACCCAGTACTTC. Full variable domain (rest looked up from reference TRBV18 and TRBJ2-5): NAGVMQNPRHLVRRRGQEARLRCSPMKGHSHVYWYRQLPEEGLKFMVYLQKENIIDESGMPKERFSAEFPKEGPSILRIQQVVRGDSAAYFCASSPRRTGETQYFGPGTRLLVL.

This chain links TRBV20-1 with TRBJ2-3; 7 bases are a match to TRBD1. V gave up 0 bases and J gave up 6 bases; unmatched junction bases: 12. In germline, CDR1 is DFQATT, CDR2 SNEGSKA (reference sequence). This CDR3 is built from 16 residues. The CDR3 DNA is TGCAGTGCTAGAGATCTGGGCACAGGGGATTGCGATACGCAGTATTTT. The encoded protein is CSARDLGTGDCDTQYF.

CDR3 region: CASTLIRGPRGELFF. Written as DNA, the CDR3 is TGTGCCAGCACCCTAATCAGGGGGCCTAGGGGGGAGCTGTTTTTT. J is TRBJ2-2 and V is TRBV11-2, with 8 bases matching TRBD1. The CDR3 runs 15 residues. The germline V gene has CDR1 SGHAT and CDR2 FQNNGV. J gave up 8 bases and V 7 bases, and 12 bases lay outside the gene matches.